A single sample is the source of the 5 T cell receptor beta chains below, sequenced in a study of cytomegalovirus exposure and HLA in healthy donors. The PCR employed 60 Vbeta primers together with 13 Jbeta primers. Sequenced by immunoSEQ multiplex PCR; TCRdb stores in-frame clones only, minus some. The table has fewer than 70,000 clones, roughly 80% seen once. Sequencing was done on a sample of PBMCs. These receptors were collected from a human donor in good health.

The chain uses TRBV5-8 and TRBJ2-5; TRBD2 agrees at 7 bases. Germline CDR1 reads SGHTS; CDR2 reads YDEGEE. Germline trimming cut 4 bases from V and 2 bases from J; bases unmatched to any gene: 11. The CDR3 is 16 amino acids. For the CDR3, the DNA is TGTGCCAGCAGCGGGGGGACCAGCGGGGAGCAAGAGACCCAGTACTTC. Translation gives CASSGGTSGEQETQYF.

The count of this clone is one. The V gene is TRBV7-9, the J gene TRBJ2-3, with no clear D. From germline, CDR1 is SEHNR and CDR2 FQNEAQ (reference sequence). The CDR3 totals 16 residues. Trimming shortened V by 1 base and J by 2 bases, and 13 bases separated the two germline ends. The chain's CDR3 is CASSLGLDLSTDTQYF. The CDR3 coding sequence is TGTGCCAGCAGCTTAGGTCTAGATTTGTCCACAGATACGCAGTATTTT.

This chain connects TRBV4-3 to TRBJ1-3, with D unresolved. This CDR3 contains 15 residues. V was clipped by 0 bases and J by 3 bases, with 9 bases between them. Germline loops: CDR1 LGHNA, CDR2 YSLEER. Here the CDR3 reads CASSQDYFIGNTIYF. CDR3 coding DNA: TGCGCCAGCAGCCAAGATTACTTTATTGGAAACACCATATATTTT.

This chain links TRBV5-5 with TRBJ1-5; 8 nucleotides align to TRBD1. The germline V gene has CDR1 SGHKS and CDR2 YYEKEE (reference sequence). The CDR3 is made up of 14 amino acids. Trimming at V came to 3 bases and at J to 7 bases, leaving 6 bases not matched to a gene. The CDR3 region has the DNA TGTGCCAGCAGCTACCAGGGGGCCGGGCAGCCCCAGCATTTT. As protein: CASSYQGAGQPQHF.

This clone occurred a few times. The chain has TRBV19 and TRBJ1-2; D may be TRBD1 (5 bases). The CDR3 runs to 15 residues. V was pared by 5 bases and J by 5 bases, with 18 bases between. The germline CDR1 and CDR2 sequences are LNHDA and SQIVND (reference sequence). The CDR3 loop is CASSVGQGTFYGYTF. For the CDR3, the DNA is TGTGCCAGTAGTGTAGGGCAGGGAACTTTTTATGGCTACACCTTC.